The 3 T cell receptor beta chains presented below share a single source sample, sequenced in a study of cytomegalovirus exposure and HLA in healthy donors. PCR was performed using 60 Vbeta and 13 Jbeta primers. Produced via immunoSEQ multiplex PCR; TCRdb's table is partial and in-frame only. Of 100,000 to 150,000 clones in the sample, roughly 66% were seen once. Sequencing was done on a sample of PBMCs. These receptors originate from a man in his 60s in good health and CMV-seropositive.

This clone was observed a single time. This rearrangement joins TRBV5-1 to TRBJ2-5, with 8 bases matching TRBD1. The length of the CDR3 is 15 residues. Looked up from germline, CDR1 is SGHRS and CDR2 is YFSETQ. The ends lost 0 bases at V and 5 bases at J; junction bases unmatched: 6. The CDR3 is CASSLGGQGAETQYF. Written as DNA, the CDR3 is TGCGCCAGCAGCTTGGGAGGACAGGGAGCGGAGACCCAGTACTTC.

This rearrangement joins TRBV5-1 to TRBJ2-7; 7 bases map to TRBD2. The CDR3 loop spans 15 amino acids. V lost 4 bases, J lost 2 bases, and 9 bases stayed unmatched. Germline V gene data show CDR1 as SGHRS and CDR2 as YFSETQ. The CDR3 DNA is TGCGCCAGCAGCCACGGGAGGACGGATGCCTACGAGCAGTACTTC. This encodes CASSHGRTDAYEQYF.

There are a few counts of this clone. V usage is TRBV7-9 and J usage is TRBJ1-5; 9 bases line up with TRBD1. V was clipped by 3 bases and J by 2 bases; unmatched bases: 2. This CDR3 has 15 residues. Per germline, CDR1 SEHNR and CDR2 FQNEAQ (reference sequence). The CDR3 nucleotides are TGTGCCAGCAGCTTGGACAGGGGAGGCAATCAGCCCCAGCATTTT. Its translation: CASSLDRGGNQPQHF.